The sequence of this T cell receptor (beta chain) was determined in a study of technical replicates of blood from several donors. The repertoire was sequenced with immunoSEQ multiplex PCR; TCRdb's copy has only in-frame clones and lacks some. In the table there are more than 75,000 clones, 90% to 95% of which are singletons. The germline V and J ends were trimmed by 3 bases and 6 bases, with 14 bases remaining between them. This CDR3 has 14 residues. Per germline, CDR1 KGHSH and CDR2 LQKENI. The sequence came from a human donor in good health. The sample comprised T cells isolated from PBMCs. The chain uses TRBV18 and TRBJ1-1; D gene ambiguous. CDR3 sequence reads: CASSPAQSYSEAFF. In DNA, the CDR3 is TGTGCCAGCTCACCGGCCCAGTCGTATTCTGAAGCTTTCTTT.